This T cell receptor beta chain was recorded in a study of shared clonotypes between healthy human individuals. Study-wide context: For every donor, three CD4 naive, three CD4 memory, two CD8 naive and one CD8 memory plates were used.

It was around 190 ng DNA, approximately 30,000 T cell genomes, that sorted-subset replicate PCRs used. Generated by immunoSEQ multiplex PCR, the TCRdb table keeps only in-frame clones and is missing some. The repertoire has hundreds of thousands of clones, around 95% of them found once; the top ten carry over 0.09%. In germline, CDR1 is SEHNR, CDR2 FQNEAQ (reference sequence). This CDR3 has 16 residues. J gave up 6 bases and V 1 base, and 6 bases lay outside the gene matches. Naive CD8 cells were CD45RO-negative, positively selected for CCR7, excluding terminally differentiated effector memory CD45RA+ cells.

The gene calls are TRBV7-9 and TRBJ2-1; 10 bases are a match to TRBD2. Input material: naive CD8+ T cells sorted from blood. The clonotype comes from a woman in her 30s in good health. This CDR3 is CASSLDPQREGNEQFF. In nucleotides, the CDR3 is TGTGCCAGCAGCTTAGATCCCCAGCGGGAGGGCAATGAGCAGTTCTTC.